Here is one T cell receptor beta chain with its context. What it recognizes is unknown. This specimen belongs to a study of CD8 T cell repertoires and HIV-1 epitope variants. Study-level background: T cells were stimulated with Twenty-five Gag and Nef peptides separately. Control wells had CMV/EBV/flu peptides, negative Ebola AY9, or no peptide. Study-wide results and caveats: Five clonotypes recognized Nef KF9, one HW9, none TAALDMSHF.

Profiled with immunoSEQ multiplex PCR; TCRdb holds only in-frame clones, not every one. The table records about 5,000 clones, about 60% of them present only once. The sequenced material came from cultured CD8+ T cells derived from PBMCs. The source is a male donor with HIV.

CDR3 protein: CASSSGTGDGGYTF. The CDR3 region has the DNA TGTGCCAGCAGCTCAGGGACAGGGGATGGTGGCTACACCTTC. V gene TRBV7-9 combines with J gene TRBJ1-2, with 10 bases that match TRBD1. With 4 bases clipped from V and 7 bases from J, the junction kept 6 bases outside the gene matches. This CDR3 spans 14 amino acids. Germline CDR1 and CDR2: SEHNR and FQNEAQ (reference sequence). Using reference TRBV7-9 and TRBJ1-2 for the parts outside the CDR3, the full variable domain is DTGVSQNPRHKITKRGQNVTFRCDPISEHNRLYWYRQTLGQGPEFLTYFQNEAQLEKSRLLSDRFSAERPKGSFSTLEIQRTEQGDSAMYLCASSSGTGDGGYTFGSGTRLTVV.